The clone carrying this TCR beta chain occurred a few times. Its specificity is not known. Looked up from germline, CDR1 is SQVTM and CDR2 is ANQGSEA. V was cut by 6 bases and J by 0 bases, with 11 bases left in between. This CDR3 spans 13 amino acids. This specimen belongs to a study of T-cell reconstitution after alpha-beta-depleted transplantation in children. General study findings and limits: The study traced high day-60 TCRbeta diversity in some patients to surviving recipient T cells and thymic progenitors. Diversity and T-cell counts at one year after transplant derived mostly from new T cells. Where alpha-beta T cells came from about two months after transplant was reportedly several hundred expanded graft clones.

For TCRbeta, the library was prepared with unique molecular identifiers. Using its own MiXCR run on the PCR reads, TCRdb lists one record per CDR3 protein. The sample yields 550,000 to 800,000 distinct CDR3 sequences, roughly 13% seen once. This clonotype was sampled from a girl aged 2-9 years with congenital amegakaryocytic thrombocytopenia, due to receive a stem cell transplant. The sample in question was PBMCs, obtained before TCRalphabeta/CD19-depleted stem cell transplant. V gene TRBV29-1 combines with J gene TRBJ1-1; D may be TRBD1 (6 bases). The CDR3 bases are TGCAGCGTGGGGGGGGGCCTGAACACTGAAGCTTTCTTT. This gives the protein CSVGGGLNTEAFF.